The source of this T cell receptor beta chain is a study of Graves' ophthalmopathy and Graves' hyperthyroidism. Clinical symptoms, serum thyroxine, TRAb, thyroid ultrasound and orbital computed tomography formed the basis of diagnosis. Study-wide results and limits: Most thyroid clonotypes with frequency above 0.001 were detected in blood too.

RNA transcripts were the source from which TCR beta CDR3 regions were amplified. Second-round multiplex PCR came after a first-round RT-PCR that employed HTBI primers. TCRdb recomputed calls from the multiplex PCR reads with MiXCR, one row per CDR3 protein. The table has approximately 330,000 distinct CDR3 sequences, roughly a sixth seen once; the top ten hold about 12%. This clonotype was seen repeatedly, ten times or more. As yet, its antigen is unknown. The source is an adult man with Graves' ophthalmopathy. The sample taken for sequencing was peripheral blood.

The CDR3 DNA is TGTGCCAGCAGTTACTTACACGGAAACACTGAAGCTTTCTTT. Amino acids: CASSYLHGNTEAFF. This chain connects TRBV6-2 or TRBV6-3 to TRBJ1-1, with D hard to call. V gave up 1 base and J gave up 2 bases, with 8 bases separating them. Germline V CDR1 and CDR2: MNHEY, SVGEGT. CDR3 size: 14 residues.